These T cell receptor beta chains were read from a single sample in a study of T cell responses to AZD1222 COVID-19 vaccine. Generated by immunoSEQ multiplex PCR, the TCRdb table keeps only in-frame clones and is missing some. Of under 170,000 clones listed, more than 80% are singletons. The sequences come from peripheral blood, collected 28 days after the second AZD1222 dose. All receptors derive from an adult who received the AZD1222 COVID-19 vaccine. Each CDR3 is given with its conserved first and last residue. A D gene is named only where the DNA matches it firmly. The size entry is marked missing in some rows and otherwise reads once, few, many or a size class.

J gene	clone size	V gene	D gene	CDR3 DNA	CDR3 protein
TRBJ1-2	NA	TRBV7-9	TRBD1	TGTGCCAGCAGCGCCGGCGGGACAGAATCTAACTATGGCTACACCTTC	CASSAGGTESNYGYTF
TRBJ1-1	NA	TRBV7-9	TRBD1	TGTGCCAGCAGCACCGAAACAGGGGCCCTTGAAGCTTTCTTT	CASSTETGALEAFF
TRBJ2-1	NA	TRBV7-7	TRBD2	TGTGCCAGCAGCTCCGGGAGGGCCAATAACAATGAGCAGTTCTTC	CASSSGRANNNEQFF
TRBJ2-3	NA	TRBV6-4	TRBD2	TGTGCCAGCAGCAGGACCCCCGGGAGGGAGTATACGCAGTATTTT	CASSRTPGREYTQYF
TRBJ1-5	NA	TRBV20-1	NA	TGCAGTGCTAGTTGGGGGGTCAATCAGCCCCAGCATTTT	CSASWGVNQPQHF
TRBJ2-3	NA	TRBV14	TRBD2	TGTGCCAGCAGCCAAACCGAGCGGGAGGGTACAGATACGCAGTATTTT	CASSQTEREGTDTQYF
TRBJ2-5	NA	TRBV3-1/TRBV3-2	NA	TGTGCCAGCAGCCAATACGGCGAGACCCAGTACTTC	CASSQYGETQYF
TRBJ2-5	NA	TRBV6-5	TRBD2	TGTGCCAGCACGGGGGTCGGGGAGGGCGGAGAGACCCAGTACTTC	CASTGVGEGGETQYF
TRBJ1-2	few	TRBV27	TRBD1	TGTGCCAGCAGTCTCCTGCCGCCGGGACAGGGCCCCCAGTTATATGGCTACACCTTC	CASSLLPPGQGPQLYGYTF
TRBJ1-2	NA	TRBV7-9	NA	TGTGCCAGCAGCCACAGGACCGGGGTCTACACCTTC	CASSHRTGVYTF
TRBJ2-3	NA	TRBV5-4	NA	TGTGCCAGCGGGGGGGCGAGCACAGATACGCAGTATTTT	CASGGASTDTQYF
TRBJ2-7	NA	TRBV5-6	NA	TGTGCCAGCAGCTCCCAACCGGGACTCGGATCGCGTGTTTACGAGCAGTACTTC	CASSSQPGLGSRVYEQYF
TRBJ1-5	NA	TRBV19	TRBD1	TGTGCCAGTACCCTAAAGGGACAGCTCAATCAGCCCCAGCATTTT	CASTLKGQLNQPQHF
TRBJ1-1	NA	TRBV7-9	NA	TGTGCCAGCAGCTTAGCGCGGGGCATGAACACTGAAGCTTTCTTT	CASSLARGMNTEAFF
TRBJ1-2	NA	TRBV5-1	NA	TGCGCCAGCAGCTTGAGCAGGGTTGGGATGTCTGGCTACACCTTC	CASSLSRVGMSGYTF
TRBJ1-2	NA	TRBV5-1	NA	TGCGCCAGCAGCTCCCAGGACGGTAACTATGGCTACACCTTC	CASSSQDGNYGYTF
TRBJ1-5	NA	TRBV19	NA	TGTGCCAGTAGCGGGACCACTGATAGCAATCAGCCCCAGCATTTT	CASSGTTDSNQPQHF
TRBJ1-6	NA	TRBV27	NA	TGTGCCAGCAGTTTAAGGACGGGCTTCTCCTATAATTCACCCCTCCACTTT	CASSLRTGFSYNSPLHF
TRBJ2-3	NA	TRBV29-1	TRBD2	TGCAGCGTCGCTAGCGGCTCCGGCACAGATACGCAGTATTTT	CSVASGSGTDTQYF
TRBJ2-5	once	TRBV5-6	NA	TGTGCCAGCAGGGTAACAGGAAACCGGGAGACCCAGTACTTC	CASRVTGNRETQYF
TRBJ1-5	NA	TRBV24-1	TRBD1	TGTGCCACCAGTGAGATGGGACAGCAGCCCCAGCATTTT	CATSEMGQQPQHF
TRBJ1-2	NA	TRBV21-1	NA	TGTGCCAGCAGCAAAGAACGGACAGGGGGTCATGGCTACACCTTC	CASSKERTGGHGYTF
TRBJ1-1	NA	TRBV4-1	NA	TGCGCCAGCAGCCAAGAGGAGGGGTTGAACACTGAAGCTTTCTTT	CASSQEEGLNTEAFF
TRBJ2-5	NA	TRBV5-1	NA	TGCGCCAGCAGCTTGACCTCCAGGGAGCAAGAGACCCAGTACTTC	CASSLTSREQETQYF
TRBJ1-3	NA	TRBV25-1	NA	TGTGCCAGCAGTGAATTTCGGGTAGCAAACACCATATATTTT	CASSEFRVANTIYF
TRBJ2-7	NA	TRBV15	TRBD2	TGTGCCACCAGCAGAGATAATGGCGGGAGTTACGAGCAGTACTTC	CATSRDNGGSYEQYF
TRBJ1-6	NA	TRBV18	NA	TGTGCCAGCTCACTAAGCCCGGGGGGGGGTTCACCCCTCCACTTT	CASSLSPGGGSPLHF
TRBJ1-5	NA	TRBV18	NA	TGTGCCAGCTCACCGCAACCGACAGAAACCAGCAATCAGCCCCAGCATTTT	CASSPQPTETSNQPQHF
TRBJ2-1	few	TRBV6-4	NA	TGTGCCAGCAGTGACGGGGAGTACAATGAGCAGTTCTTC	CASSDGEYNEQFF
TRBJ2-2	NA	TRBV27	TRBD2	TGTGCCAGCAGTTTAGGCGGGCTAGCGGGAGGGTCCGGGGAGCTGTTTTTT	CASSLGGLAGGSGELFF
TRBJ2-2	NA	TRBV23-1	NA	TGCGCCAGCAGTCAATTTTATGAGGGTACGAACACCGGGGAGCTGTTTTTT	CASSQFYEGTNTGELFF
TRBJ2-6	few	TRBV15	NA	TGTGCCACCAGCACCGAGGTAACAGGGGCCAACGTCCTGACTTTC	CATSTEVTGANVLTF
TRBJ1-1	NA	TRBV27	NA	TGTGCCAGCAGTTCTCTCGTCGGACGGGGAAACACTGAAGCTTTCTTT	CASSSLVGRGNTEAFF
TRBJ2-4	NA	TRBV28	NA	TGTGCCAGCACCCCACCTCTGAGGGAGAACATTCAGTACTTC	CASTPPLRENIQYF
TRBJ2-1	NA	TRBV3-1/TRBV3-2	TRBD2	TGTGCCAGCAGCCAAACTAGCGGCGGATACAATGAGCAGTTCTTC	CASSQTSGGYNEQFF
TRBJ2-7	once	TRBV12-5	TRBD2	TGTGCTAGTGTGTGGGAGGGCCGATCTTACGAGCAGTACTTC	CASVWEGRSYEQYF
TRBJ1-2	NA	TRBV6-5	NA	TGTGCCAGCAGTTCAACGGACTGGGGCTACACCTTC	CASSSTDWGYTF
TRBJ1-2	NA	TRBV5-1	TRBD1	TGCGCCAGCAGCTTGGAAAGTGGACAGGGTGATGGCTACACCTTC	CASSLESGQGDGYTF
TRBJ1-1	once	TRBV30	NA	TGTGCCTGGAGTTCAGGGAGGGTTATCACTGAAGCTTTCTTT	CAWSSGRVITEAFF
TRBJ1-6	NA	TRBV6-4	TRBD1	TGTGCCAGCAGCGCGACAGGGGGATCTAATTCACCCCTCCACTTT	CASSATGGSNSPLHF
TRBJ1-2	NA	TRBV18	NA	TGTGCCAGCTCACCAAAAGTAGAGAACTATGGCTACACCTTC	CASSPKVENYGYTF
TRBJ2-3	NA	TRBV12-5	NA	TGTGCTAGTGGTTTGGGCGGTACTAGCACAGATACGCAGTATTTT	CASGLGGTSTDTQYF